This T cell receptor beta chain was identified during a study of blood T cell repertoires in COVID-19. Study-level background: The origin of the acute and convalescent COVID-19 samples was the United States, Italy and Spain. Sample material is recorded as cDNA or gDNA derived from T cells, B-cell-depleted T cells, or PBMCs.

This clone was found once. Authors' methods: Reference gene primer amplification gave estimated nucleated cell counts. Here immunoSEQ multiplex PCR was the method, and the copy in TCRdb shows in-frame clones only, minus some. That table furnishes V, J and clone size, whereas the DNA furnished D and trimming. The sample lists approximately 100,000 clones; around 93% were seen once. With V trimmed by 6 bases and J by 7 bases, 9 bases remained unmatched. The CDR3 spans 15 residues. Germline V lookup: CDR1 MGHDK, CDR2 SYGVNS. This TCR was recovered from a man aged 50 to 59 with acute or convalescent COVID-19. The specimen sequenced was peripheral blood. The rearrangement links TRBV25-1 to TRBJ1-4, with 9 bases aligning to TRBD1. CDR3 amino acids: CASRSLGQGGEKLFF. CDR3 sequence (DNA): TGTGCCAGCAGGAGCCTGGGACAGGGTGGTGAAAAACTGTTTTTT.